The rows below give T cell receptor beta chains drawn from one sample of a study of a mutant IDH1 vaccine in newly diagnosed glioma. Antigens for these TCRs are unknown. Profiled with immunoSEQ multiplex PCR; TCRdb holds only in-frame clones, not every one. Here the sample spans roughly 60,000 clones, 80% being singletons. Source: PBMCs, taken from a glioma patient whose treatment included an IDH1 peptide vaccine. The receptor source for this set is a man aged 35-49 years with glioma. CDR3s include the opening cysteine and the closing phenylalanine or tryptophan. D genes are given only for firm matches. Where a row states a size, it is once, few, many or the class of an expanded clone; other rows omit it.

>-|TRBV5-1|-|TRBJ1-2
CASSSAGGTGYTF
TGCGCCAGCAGCTCGGCGGGCGGAACTGGCTACACCTTC
>TRBD1|TRBV5-6|-|TRBJ1-2
CASIRQGGSYGYTF
TGTGCCAGCATTAGACAGGGAGGTTCCTATGGCTACACCTTC
>TRBD1|TRBV5-1|-|TRBJ2-5
CASSVGTDKETQYF
TGCGCCAGCAGCGTCGGGACAGATAAAGAGACCCAGTACTTC
>-|TRBV21-1|-|TRBJ1-2
CASSKGYGGYGYTF
TGTGCCAGCAGCAAAGGCTATGGCGGCTATGGCTACACCTTC
>TRBD1|TRBV6-5|-|TRBJ1-2
CASSYPTGNGYTF
TGTGCCAGCAGTTACCCGACAGGGAATGGCTACACCTTC
>-|TRBV6-5|once|TRBJ2-7
CASSNRDGSYEQYF
TGTGCCAGCAGTAACCGGGACGGATCCTACGAGCAGTACTTC
>-|TRBV4-1|few|TRBJ1-5
CASSPESNQPQHF
TGCGCCAGCAGCCCGGAGAGCAATCAGCCCCAGCATTTT
>TRBD1|TRBV30|-|TRBJ1-6
CAWRGPTGIVRSPLHF
TGTGCCTGGAGGGGGCCGACAGGGATAGTAAGATCACCCCTCCACTTT
>-|TRBV19|-|TRBJ2-7
CASSSLGSSYEQYF
TGTGCCAGTAGTTCCCTGGGCTCGTCCTACGAGCAGTACTTC
>-|TRBV6-1|-|TRBJ1-6
CASSEGRNHNSPLHF
TGTGCCAGCAGTGAAGGGCGGAATCATAATTCACCCCTCCACTTT
>-|TRBV12-5|-|TRBJ2-7
CASGLGGQQYF
TGTGCTAGTGGTTTGGGGGGACAGCAGTACTTC
>-|TRBV9|few|TRBJ2-3
CASSGDTDTQYF
TGTGCCAGCAGCGGGGACACAGATACGCAGTATTTT
>-|TRBV10-2|-|TRBJ1-1
CASSVSGQNTEAFF
TGCGCCAGCAGTGTATCGGGGCAGAACACTGAAGCTTTCTTT
>-|TRBV2|-|TRBJ1-4
CASSEAATKGEKLFF
TGTGCCAGCAGTGAAGCGGCGACCAAGGGGGAAAAACTGTTTTTT
>-|TRBV2|-|TRBJ2-2
CASKPGGQGTGELFF
TGTGCCAGCAAACCCGGGGGGCAGGGTACCGGGGAGCTGTTTTTT
>-|TRBV6-6|-|TRBJ2-2
CASSYSAGAGELFF
TGTGCCAGCAGTTACTCGGCGGGCGCCGGGGAGCTGTTTTTT
>-|TRBV9|-|TRBJ1-1
CASSVVGLMNTEAFF
TGTGCCAGCAGCGTAGTAGGGCTGATGAACACTGAAGCTTTCTTT
>TRBD1|TRBV6-5|once|TRBJ1-6
CASSPSGQGNSPLHF
TGTGCCAGCAGTCCCTCTGGACAGGGGAATTCACCCCTCCACTTT
>-|TRBV2|-|TRBJ2-7
CASSPKEEYEQYF
TGTGCCAGCAGTCCTAAGGAAGAATACGAGCAGTACTTC
>TRBD1|TRBV7-9|-|TRBJ1-4
CASSLQGAKLFF
TGTGCCAGCAGCTTACAGGGGGCAAAACTGTTTTTT
>-|TRBV5-1|-|TRBJ1-4
CASSKDGLLTFNEKLFF
TGCGCCAGCAGTAAGGACGGCCTCCTAACTTTTAATGAAAAACTGTTTTTT
>-|TRBV4-2|-|TRBJ2-5
CASSQVMPGETQYF
TGTGCCAGCAGCCAAGTCATGCCGGGGGAGACCCAGTACTTC
>-|TRBV25-1|-|TRBJ1-1
CASSERGDTEAFF
TGTGCCAGCAGTGAAAGGGGGGACACTGAAGCTTTCTTT
>TRBD2|TRBV7-9|few|TRBJ2-1
CASSLAERGLLEQFF
TGTGCCAGCAGCTTAGCGGAGCGGGGGTTGCTTGAGCAGTTCTTC
>TRBD1|TRBV2|-|TRBJ1-2
CASSGQGRGGYTF
TGTGCCAGCAGCGGACAGGGGAGGGGTGGCTACACCTTC
>-|TRBV6-5|-|TRBJ2-6
CASRGGANVLTF
TGTGCCAGCAGGGGGGGGGCCAACGTCCTGACTTTC
>-|TRBV29-1|-|TRBJ2-1
CSARSPNEQFF
TGCAGCGCACGAAGTCCCAATGAGCAGTTCTTC
>TRBD2|TRBV10-3|-|TRBJ2-3
CAISRAGGPSDTQYF
TGTGCCATCAGTCGAGCGGGGGGGCCGTCAGATACGCAGTATTTT
>TRBD2|TRBV5-4|-|TRBJ2-1
CASSIPSGGLSNEQFF
TGTGCCAGCAGCATACCTAGCGGGGGGTTATCTAATGAGCAGTTCTTC
>-|TRBV19|-|TRBJ1-5
CASSIIEAGRQPQHF
TGTGCCAGTAGTATCATAGAAGCCGGACGGCAGCCCCAGCATTTT
>-|TRBV4-1|-|TRBJ1-4
CASSPIQGGTLFF
TGCGCCAGCAGCCCTATACAGGGAGGTACACTGTTTTTT
>-|TRBV5-4|-|TRBJ2-5
CASSLARLGQETQYF
TGTGCCAGCAGCTTGGCTAGACTCGGCCAAGAGACCCAGTACTTC
>-|TRBV12-5|-|TRBJ2-7
CASGVPGLGQYF
TGTGCTAGTGGCGTCCCCGGGCTCGGGCAGTACTTC
>-|TRBV6-5|once|TRBJ1-2
CASSQQEWANYGYTF
TGTGCCAGCAGCCAACAAGAGTGGGCTAACTATGGCTACACCTTC
>-|TRBV6-5|few|TRBJ1-1
CASSPDLTTTPEAFF
TGTGCCAGCAGTCCCGACTTAACGACTACACCTGAAGCTTTCTTT
>-|TRBV5-6|-|TRBJ2-3
CASSLSGRRTDTQYF
TGTGCCAGCAGCCTTTCGGGCAGACGCACAGATACGCAGTATTTT
>TRBD1|TRBV5-1|few|TRBJ1-6
CASSLEGQGTPLHF
TGCGCCAGCAGCTTGGAGGGACAGGGGACACCCCTCCACTTT
>TRBD1|TRBV18|-|TRBJ1-5
CASSPGQGNQPQHF
TGTGCCAGCTCACCGGGACAGGGCAATCAGCCCCAGCATTTT
>-|TRBV2|-|TRBJ2-6
CASSVGRASGANVLTF
TGTGCCAGCAGTGTAGGTCGGGCCTCTGGGGCCAACGTCCTGACTTTC
>-|TRBV19|-|TRBJ2-6
CASSIGPGANVLTF
TGTGCCAGTAGTATAGGCCCTGGGGCCAACGTCCTGACTTTC
>-|TRBV5-1|-|TRBJ2-6
CASSLGWGSGANVLTF
TGCGCCAGCAGCTTGGGTTGGGGCTCTGGGGCCAACGTCCTGACTTTC
>-|TRBV5-1|-|TRBJ1-1
CASLATGTENTEAFF
TGCGCCAGCCTAGCCACCGGGACGGAGAACACTGAAGCTTTCTTT
>-|TRBV5-1|-|TRBJ1-3
CASSLEGSGNTIYF
TGCGCCAGCAGCTTGGAGGGCTCTGGAAACACCATATATTTT
>TRBD2|TRBV7-3|few|TRBJ2-2
CASSLNPVSGGTGELFF
TGTGCCAGCAGCTTAAATCCAGTATCGGGGGGGACCGGGGAGCTGTTTTTT
>-|TRBV25-1|-|TRBJ1-5
CASSGQGNQPQHF
TGTGCCAGCAGTGGACAGGGCAATCAGCCCCAGCATTTT
>TRBD1|TRBV7-6|-|TRBJ2-2
CASSQRTGGWYTGELFF
TGTGCCAGCAGTCAACGTACAGGGGGTTGGTACACCGGGGAGCTGTTTTTT
>TRBD2|TRBV2|-|TRBJ2-1
CASSEAGVVGGGYNEQFF
TGTGCCAGCAGTGAAGCGGGGGTTGTAGGCGGGGGCTACAATGAGCAGTTCTTC
>-|TRBV5-1|-|TRBJ2-1
CASSFQDTYNEQFF
TGCGCCAGCAGCTTCCAGGACACCTACAATGAGCAGTTCTTC
>-|TRBV5-1|-|TRBJ1-1
CASSPDNPVDTEAFF
TGCGCCAGCAGCCCGGACAATCCGGTGGACACTGAAGCTTTCTTT
>-|TRBV5-1|-|TRBJ1-1
CASSYRDKNTEAFF
TGCGCCAGCAGCTACCGGGACAAGAACACTGAAGCTTTCTTT
>-|TRBV5-1|few|TRBJ2-3
CASSKTTDTQYF
TGCGCCAGCAGCAAAACCACAGATACGCAGTATTTT
>-|TRBV29-1|few|TRBJ2-7
CSVVEGTYEQYF
TGCAGCGTTGTTGAAGGGACCTACGAGCAGTACTTC
>TRBD1|TRBV5-6|-|TRBJ2-2
CASSYGGGQVPGELFF
TGTGCCAGCAGCTACGGTGGGGGACAGGTGCCCGGGGAGCTGTTTTTT
>-|TRBV7-9|-|TRBJ1-2
CASSPQAAYGYTF
TGTGCCAGCAGCCCACAGGCGGCGTACGGCTACACCTTC
>-|TRBV6-1|-|TRBJ1-2
CASSEAGQRSWTF
TGTGCCAGCAGTGAAGCGGGCCAGCGAAGTTGGACCTTC